The sequence of this TCR beta chain was determined in a study of blood T cell repertoires in COVID-19. Study-wide context: COVID-19 samples collected from the United States, Italy and Spain covered acute and convalescent phases. The cDNA or gDNA used as material had been derived from T cells, B-cell-depleted T cells, or PBMCs.

Under the authors' procedure: Estimated nucleated cell counts came from reference gene primer amplification. Some clones are missing from TCRdb's copy, which holds only in-frame ones; the method was immunoSEQ multiplex PCR. Clonal size and the V and J genes are those of that table, whereas D and trimming came from the DNA. The table has some 220,000 clones, about 83% seen once. Sequenced material: peripheral blood. This clonotype was obtained from a human donor in a cohort sampled during active COVID-19.

The CDR3, as DNA: TGTGCCAGCAGCTTGATGGGACAGGAGGCCAACACCATATATTTT. Its protein is CASSLMGQEANTIYF. The V gene is TRBV5-5, the J gene TRBJ1-3; 8 bases align to TRBD1. Germline CDR1 is SGHKS and CDR2 is YYEKEE (reference sequence). This CDR3 has 15 residues. V dropped 1 base and J dropped 7; count of bases not matched to a gene: 7.